Here is one TCR beta chain with its context. Trimming removed 6 bases at V and 1 base at J, with 25 bases between. The length of the CDR3 is 19 residues. CDR1 LNHDA and CDR2 SQIVND come from the germline V gene (reference sequence). The data were taken from a study of blood T cell repertoires in COVID-19. Study background: COVID-19 samples from acute and convalescent phases originated in the United States, Italy and Spain. Nucleic acid was either cDNA or gDNA, and it came from T cells, B-cell-depleted T cells, or PBMCs.

In the study's own analysis: Using reference gene primer amplification, nucleated cell counts were estimated. Using immunoSEQ multiplex PCR, the repertoire was profiled, and TCRdb retains in-frame clones only, with some absent. V, J and clone size reflect that table, while D and trimming were determined from the DNA. The sample has roughly 86,000 clones; about 78% are singletons. The J gene is TRBJ2-4, the V gene TRBV19; TRBD2 might be the D (5 bases). Specimen: peripheral blood. The receptor was isolated from a man aged 45-65 years who had recovered from COVID-19. The CDR3 region has the DNA TGTGCCAGTAGCCTAACTGTTTCAATGGAGGCCCTGGCCAAAAACATTCAGTACTTC. It translates to CASSLTVSMEALAKNIQYF.